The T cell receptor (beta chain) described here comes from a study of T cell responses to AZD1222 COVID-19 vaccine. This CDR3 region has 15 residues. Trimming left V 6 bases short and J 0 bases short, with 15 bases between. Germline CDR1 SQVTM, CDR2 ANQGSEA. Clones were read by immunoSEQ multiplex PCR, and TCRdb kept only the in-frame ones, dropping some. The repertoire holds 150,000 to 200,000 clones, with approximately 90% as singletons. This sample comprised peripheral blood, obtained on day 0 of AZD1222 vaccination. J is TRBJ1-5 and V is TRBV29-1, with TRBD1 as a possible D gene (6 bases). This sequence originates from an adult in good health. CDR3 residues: CSVVTTGYSNQPQHF. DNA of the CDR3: TGCAGCGTCGTAACGACAGGCTATAGCAATCAGCCCCAGCATTTT.